This T cell receptor (beta chain) was obtained from a study of blood T cell repertoires in COVID-19. Study-level information: Sites in the United States, Italy and Spain provided acute and convalescent COVID-19 samples.

Trimming shortened V by 11 bases and J by 1 base, and 21 bases separated the two germline ends. The CDR3 loop spans 16 amino acids. Germline V gene sequence: CDR1 LNHDA, CDR2 SQIVND (reference sequence). Original processing notes: Reference gene primer amplification gave nucleated cell count estimates. Repertoires were generated with immunoSEQ multiplex PCR, while TCRdb's copy carries only in-frame clones and drops some. D and trimming were read from the DNA, whereas the V and J calls and clone size are those reported in that table. The data contain roughly 250,000 clones, about 90% of them singletons.

The chain recombines TRBV19 with TRBJ2-1, with TRBD2 as a possible D gene (5 bases). The origin of this receptor is a woman under 30 who had recovered from COVID-19. Sequenced sample: PBMCs or T cells enriched from blood (not recorded which). As DNA, the CDR3 is TGTGCCTCCCGCGAGGGCGGCCCTAGGTCCTACAATGAGCAGTTCTTC. This translates into CASREGGPRSYNEQFF.